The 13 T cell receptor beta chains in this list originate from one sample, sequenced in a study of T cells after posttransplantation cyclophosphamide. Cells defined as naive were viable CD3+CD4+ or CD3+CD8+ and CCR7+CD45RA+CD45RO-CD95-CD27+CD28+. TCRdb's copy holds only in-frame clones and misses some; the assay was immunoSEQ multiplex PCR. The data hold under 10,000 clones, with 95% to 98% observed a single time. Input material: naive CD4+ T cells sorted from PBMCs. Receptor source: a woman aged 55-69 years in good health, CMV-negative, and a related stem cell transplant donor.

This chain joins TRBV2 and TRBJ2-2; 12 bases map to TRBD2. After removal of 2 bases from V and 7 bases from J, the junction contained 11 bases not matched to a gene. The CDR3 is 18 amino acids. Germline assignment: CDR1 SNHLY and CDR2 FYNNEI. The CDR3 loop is CASSEIGLAGGLGGELFF. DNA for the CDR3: TGTGCCAGCAGTGAAATTGGCCTAGCGGGGGGGCTAGGCGGGGAGCTGTTTTTT. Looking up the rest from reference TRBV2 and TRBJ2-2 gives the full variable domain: EPEVTQTPSHQVTQMGQEVILRCVPISNHLYFYWYRQILGQKVEFLVSFYNNEISEKSEIFDDQFSVERPDGSNFTLKIRSTKLEDSAMYFCASSEIGLAGGLGGELFFGEGSRLTVL.

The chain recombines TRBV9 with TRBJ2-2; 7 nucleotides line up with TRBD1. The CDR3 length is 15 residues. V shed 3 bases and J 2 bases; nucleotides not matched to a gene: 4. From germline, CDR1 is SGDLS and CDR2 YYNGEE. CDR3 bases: TGTGCCAGCAGCGACCGGGACAGCAACACCGGGGAGCTGTTTTTT. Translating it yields CASSDRDSNTGELFF.

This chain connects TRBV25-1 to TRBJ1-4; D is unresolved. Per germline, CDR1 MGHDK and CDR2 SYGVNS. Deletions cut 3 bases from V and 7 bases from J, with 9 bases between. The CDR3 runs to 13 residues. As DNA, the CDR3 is TGTGCCAGCAGTGATTGGGGAGGTGAAAAACTGTTTTTT. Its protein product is CASSDWGGEKLFF.

CDR3 in amino acids: CASSLEALAGGYEQYF. Written as DNA, the CDR3 is TGTGCCAGCAGCTTAGAGGCACTAGCGGGAGGCTACGAGCAGTACTTC. The V gene is TRBV7-2, the J gene TRBJ2-7; 12 bases fit TRBD2. The CDR3 consists of 16 residues. Losses at the gene ends were 1 base for V and 3 bases for J; bases not matched to a gene: 4. Per germline, CDR1 SGHTA and CDR2 FQGNSA.

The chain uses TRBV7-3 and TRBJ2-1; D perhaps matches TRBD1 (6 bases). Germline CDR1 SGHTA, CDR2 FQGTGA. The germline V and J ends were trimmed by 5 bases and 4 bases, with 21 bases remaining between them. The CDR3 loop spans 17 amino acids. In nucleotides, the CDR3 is TGTGCCAGCAGCCCCCAAGGGAGCAGGGGATCATACAATGAGCAGTTCTTC. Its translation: CASSPQGSRGSYNEQFF.

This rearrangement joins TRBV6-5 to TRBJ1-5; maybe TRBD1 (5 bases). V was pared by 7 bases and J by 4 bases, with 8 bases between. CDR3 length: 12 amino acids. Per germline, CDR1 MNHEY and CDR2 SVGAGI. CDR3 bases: TGTGCCAGCAACAGGCAAAATCAGCCCCAGCATTTT. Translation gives CASNRQNQPQHF.

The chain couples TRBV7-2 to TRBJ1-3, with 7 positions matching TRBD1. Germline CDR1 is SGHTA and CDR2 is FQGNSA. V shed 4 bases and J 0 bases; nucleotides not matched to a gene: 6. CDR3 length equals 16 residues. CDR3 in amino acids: CASSSEGALSGNTIYF. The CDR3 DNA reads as TGTGCCAGCAGCTCCGAGGGGGCCCTCTCTGGAAACACCATATATTTT. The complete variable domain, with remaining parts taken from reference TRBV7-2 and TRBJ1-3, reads GAGVSQSPSNKVTEKGKDVELRCDPISGHTALYWYRQSLGQGLEFLIYFQGNSAPDKSGLPSDRFSAERTGGSVSTLTIQRTQQEDSAVYLCASSSEGALSGNTIYFGEGSWLTVV.

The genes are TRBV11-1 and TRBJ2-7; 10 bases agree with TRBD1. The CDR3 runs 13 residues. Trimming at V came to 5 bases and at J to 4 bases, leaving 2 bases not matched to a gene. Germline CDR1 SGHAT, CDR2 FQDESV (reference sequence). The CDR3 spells CASSRTGGYEQYV. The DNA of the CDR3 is TGTGCCAGCAGCCGGACAGGGGGGTACGAGCAGTACGTC.

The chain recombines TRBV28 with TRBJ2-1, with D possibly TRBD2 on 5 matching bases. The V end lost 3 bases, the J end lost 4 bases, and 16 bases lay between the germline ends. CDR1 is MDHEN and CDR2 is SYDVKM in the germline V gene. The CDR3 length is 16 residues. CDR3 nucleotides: TGTGCCAGCAGTTTCCTCTCCGCGGGCCCATACAATGAGCAGTTCTTC. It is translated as CASSFLSAGPYNEQFF.

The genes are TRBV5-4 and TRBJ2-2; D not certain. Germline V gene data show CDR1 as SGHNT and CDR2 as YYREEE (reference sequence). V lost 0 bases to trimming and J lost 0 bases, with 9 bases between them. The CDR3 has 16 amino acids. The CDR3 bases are TGTGCCAGCAGCTTGGGTGCCAGATCGAACACCGGGGAGCTGTTTTTT. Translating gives CASSLGARSNTGELFF.

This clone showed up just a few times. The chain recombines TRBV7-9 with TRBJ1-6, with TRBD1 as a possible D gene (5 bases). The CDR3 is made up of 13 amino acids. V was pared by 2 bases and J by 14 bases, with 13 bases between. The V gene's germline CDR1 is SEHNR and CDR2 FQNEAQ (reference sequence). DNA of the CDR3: TGTGCCAGCAGCTTACAGGGCCCTGGTGCCCTCCACTTT. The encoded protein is CASSLQGPGALHF. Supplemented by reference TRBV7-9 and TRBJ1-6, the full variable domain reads DTGVSQNPRHKITKRGQNVTFRCDPISEHNRLYWYRQTLGQGPEFLTYFQNEAQLEKSRLLSDRFSAERPKGSFSTLEIQRTEQGDSAMYLCASSLQGPGALHFGNGTRLTVT.

The CDR3 protein is CASSLRVGRYQETQYF. CDR3 in DNA: TGTGCCAGCAGCTTAAGGGTCGGGAGGTACCAAGAGACCCAGTACTTC. The rearrangement links TRBV7-9 to TRBJ2-5, with 7 bases identical to TRBD2. Germline V gene sequence: CDR1 SEHNR, CDR2 FQNEAQ (reference sequence). CDR3 length equals 16 residues. V lost 2 bases to trimming and J lost 0 bases; unmatched junction nucleotides: 6.

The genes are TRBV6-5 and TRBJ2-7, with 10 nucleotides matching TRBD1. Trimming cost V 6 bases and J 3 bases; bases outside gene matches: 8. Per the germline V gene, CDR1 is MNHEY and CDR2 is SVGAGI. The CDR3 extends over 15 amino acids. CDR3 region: CASRDIRTGGYEQYF. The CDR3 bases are TGTGCCAGCAGGGATATTAGGACAGGGGGCTACGAGCAGTACTTC.